One sample yielded the 16 T cell receptor beta chains listed below, sequenced in a study of blood T cell repertoires in COVID-19. Profiled with immunoSEQ multiplex PCR; TCRdb holds only in-frame clones, not every one. The sample has some 80,000 clones; 84% are singletons. The specimen was peripheral blood. The receptors originated from a human donor in a cohort sampled during active COVID-19.

A few counts support this clone. The rearrangement uses TRBV27 and TRBJ1-5; D ambiguous. In germline, CDR1 is MNHEY, CDR2 SMNVEV (reference sequence). The CDR3 is 13 residues long. The V end lost 7 bases, the J end lost 5 bases, and 12 bases lay between the germline ends. CDR3 sequence reads: CASTWWSHQPQHF. The CDR3 bases are TGTGCCAGCACCTGGTGGAGCCATCAGCCCCAGCATTTT.

The V gene is TRBV28, the J gene TRBJ1-2; D unresolved. Between the trimmed V and J ends, which lost 5 bases and 8 bases, there was a span of 15 bases. CDR3 length: 13 residues. The germline gives CDR1 MDHEN, CDR2 SYDVKM. CDR3 in DNA: TGTGCCAGCAGTCCGCTCCGGTTGATGGGCTACACCTTC. Its protein product is CASSPLRLMGYTF.

The chain uses TRBV7-2 and TRBJ2-5; 7 bases are a match to TRBD1. The germline CDR1 and CDR2 sequences are SGHTA and FQGNSA. V dropped 4 bases and J dropped 4; count of bases not matched to a gene: 9. The CDR3 covers 15 residues. CDR3 DNA: TGTGCCAGCAGCTCACGGGACAGACCCCGAGAGACCCAGTACTTC. It translates to CASSSRDRPRETQYF.

This chain links TRBV5-1 with TRBJ2-3; 8 positions agree with TRBD1. The CDR3 spans 13 residues. Per germline, CDR1 SGHRS and CDR2 YFSETQ. V lost 7 bases, J lost 0 bases, and 1 base stayed unmatched. CDR3 amino acids: CASRDRSTDTQYF. CDR3 sequence (DNA): TGCGCCAGCCGGGACAGGAGCACAGATACGCAGTATTTT.

This chain joins TRBV29-1 and TRBJ1-1; no clear D. CDR1 SQVTM and CDR2 ANQGSEA come from the germline V gene. The CDR3 length is 11 residues. The germline V and J ends were trimmed by 5 bases and 7 bases, with 11 bases remaining between them. The CDR3, as DNA: TGCAGCGTTCGTCCCAGTTTTGAAGCTTTCTTT. Translated: CSVRPSFEAFF.

The chain has TRBV7-9 and TRBJ1-2; D unclear. Trimming shortened V by 3 bases and J by 0 bases, and 14 bases separated the two germline ends. The germline V gene has CDR1 SEHNR and CDR2 FQNEAQ (reference sequence). This CDR3 is 16 amino acids long. CDR3 bases: TGTGCCAGCAGCTTGGTGTACAGAGTTCCTAACTATGGCTACACCTTC. It codes for CASSLVYRVPNYGYTF.

The V gene is TRBV5-1, the J gene TRBJ2-2; 11 nucleotides align to TRBD1. The CDR3 loop spans 18 amino acids. Trimming cost V 0 bases and J 5 bases; bases outside gene matches: 9. Germline CDR1 SGHRS, CDR2 YFSETQ. CDR3 in amino acids: CASSLATPGQGGTGELFF. CDR3 bases: TGCGCCAGCAGCTTGGCCACGCCGGGACAGGGGGGGACCGGGGAGCTGTTTTTT.

This chain uses TRBV12-3 or TRBV12-4 with TRBJ2-7, with D perhaps matching TRBD2 (5 bases). V lost 6 bases and J lost 5, with 14 bases in between. This CDR3 comprises 13 residues. The CDR3 loop reads CASRLSAGNEQYF. CDR3 nucleotides: TGTGCCAGCAGACTTAGTGCCGGGAACGAGCAGTACTTC.

V usage is TRBV28 and J usage is TRBJ1-5; TRBD1 matches 9 bases. CDR3 length: 13 amino acids. J gave up 2 bases and V 8 bases, and 1 base lay outside the gene matches. The germline V gene encodes CDR1 MDHEN and CDR2 SYDVKM. The CDR3 is CASRDRGNQPQHF. DNA of the CDR3: TGTGCCAGCCGGGACAGGGGCAATCAGCCCCAGCATTTT.

The table lists this clone with a count of one. The chain recombines TRBV12-3 or TRBV12-4 with TRBJ1-1; no clear D. Trimming took off 6 bases at V and 6 bases at J, with 11 bases between the two ends. This CDR3 has 12 amino acids. CDR3 sequence reads: CASSLGRAEAFF. The CDR3 DNA follows: TGTGCCAGCAGCCTTGGGAGGGCTGAAGCTTTCTTT.

The chain uses TRBV20-1 and TRBJ1-4; D perhaps matches TRBD1 (5 bases). Deletions cut 6 bases from V and 7 bases from J, with 9 bases between. The CDR3 covers 11 residues. CDR1 is DFQATT, CDR2 SNEGSKA, per germline (reference sequence). CDR3 nucleotides: TGCAGTGCCAGGGCCCGTGAAAAACTGTTTTTT. Amino acids: CSARAREKLFF.

A few counts support this clone. The chain links TRBV7-2 to TRBJ1-1, with unresolved D. CDR3 size: 14 residues. V lost 3 bases and J lost 5, with 13 bases in between. Germline CDR1 SGHTA, CDR2 FQGNSA. CDR3 coding DNA: TGTGCCAGCAGCTTGGACGGACTAGGGACTGAAGCTTTCTTT. It yields the protein CASSLDGLGTEAFF.

This clone was seen more than once but under ten times. CDR3 in DNA: TGTGCCAGCAGCTTTACAGGGGGATTGAGCACAGATACGCAGTATTTT. It translates to CASSFTGGLSTDTQYF. This chain connects TRBV9 to TRBJ2-3, with 8 bases matching TRBD1. J lost 0 bases, V lost 4 bases, and 7 bases had no gene match. The CDR3 covers 16 residues. CDR1 is SGDLS, CDR2 YYNGEE, per germline.

The chain links TRBV15 to TRBJ1-5; D is undetermined. Germline CDR1 reads LNHNV; CDR2 reads YYDKDF (reference sequence). The germline V and J ends were trimmed by 1 base and 0 bases, with 4 bases remaining between them. This CDR3 is built from 14 residues. CDR3 region: CATSRGNSNQPQHF. In DNA, the CDR3 is TGTGCCACCAGCAGAGGTAATAGCAATCAGCCCCAGCATTTT.

The chain is built from TRBV19 and TRBJ1-1, with a tentative D call TRBD1 (5 bases). The CDR3 loop spans 14 amino acids. V dropped 3 bases and J dropped 3 bases, with 11 bases sitting between them. CDR1 is LNHDA and CDR2 is SQIVND in the germline V gene (reference sequence). The CDR3 spells CASSMSGGDTEAFF. DNA for the CDR3: TGTGCCAGTAGTATGTCTGGGGGGGACACTGAAGCTTTCTTT. The complete variable domain, with remaining parts taken from reference TRBV19 and TRBJ1-1, reads DGGITQSPKYLFRKEGQNVTLSCEQNLNHDAMYWYRQDPGQGLRLIYYSQIVNDFQKGDIAEGYSVSREKKESFPLTVTSAQKNPTAFYLCASSMSGGDTEAFFGQGTRLTVV.

The CDR3 DNA follows: TGTGCCAGTAGTGGATCTAGCGGGAGGGCCGGGGGCCAAGAGACCCAGTACTTC. This translates into CASSGSSGRAGGQETQYF. The chain couples TRBV19 to TRBJ2-5; 12 bases are shared with TRBD2. Germline values: CDR1 LNHDA, CDR2 SQIVND (reference sequence). The CDR3 has 18 residues. Germline trimming cut 5 bases from V and 1 base from J; bases unmatched to any gene: 11.